The clone carrying this T cell receptor beta chain was observed once. The study ran its PCR with 60 Vbeta and 13 Jbeta primers. Authors' data handling: A later analysis counted 65 million to 95 million unique TCR beta chains, about 10 million shared. Profiling relied on immunoSEQ multiplex PCR, and the TCRdb table lists in-frame clones only, not all of them. The V and J calls and the clone size are those of that table, but D and trimming were determined from the DNA. The table shows approximately 170,000 clones, with roughly 79% occurring only once. This entry is derived from a study of cytomegalovirus exposure and HLA in healthy donors. V was clipped by 0 bases and J by 9 bases, with 9 bases between them. The germline CDR1 and CDR2 sequences are SEHNR and FQNEAQ (reference sequence). The CDR3 consists of 13 residues.

The sequenced sample consisted of PBMCs. The chain recombines TRBV7-9 with TRBJ2-1; D ambiguous. This receptor was obtained from a man aged 18-30 years in good health and CMV-seropositive. The CDR3 DNA sequence: TGTGCCAGCAGCTTAGCTAGCAACATTGAGCAGTTCTTC. Translated: CASSLASNIEQFF.